There are a few counts of the clone carrying this T cell receptor (beta chain). The antigen is not known. This table comes from immunoSEQ multiplex PCR, and its TCRdb copy is limited to in-frame clones, with some not included. The repertoire consists of 9,500 to 10,000 clones, with 83% occurring once and the leading ten covering 0.34%. The time point was: 2014-2015 season, 7 days after vaccination. This specimen belongs to a study of follicular helper T cells after annual influenza vaccination. Findings and caveats of the study: Each annual vaccination recalled recurring oligoclonal ICOS+CD38+ cTfh clonotypes.

The CDR3 is made up of 13 amino acids. The germline V gene has CDR1 SGHDN and CDR2 FVKESK. V dropped 4 bases and J dropped 3 bases, with 10 bases sitting between them. This sequence joins TRBV14 and TRBJ2-7, with unresolved D. The sequence was collected from an adult who received the influenza vaccine. Specimen: CXCR5- memory CD4+ T cells sorted from blood, collected 7 days after influenza vaccination. CDR3 in DNA: TGTGCCAGCAGCCGGGCCGGTCTCTACGAGCAGTACTTC. Its protein is CASSRAGLYEQYF.